The 3 T cell receptor beta chains presented below share a single source sample, sequenced in a study of metastatic and nonmetastatic thyroid tumors. The entire patient cohort was treatment-naive prior to thyroid surgery. Through MiXCR, TCRdb re-clonotyped the PCR reads. The sample consists of some 15,000 clones, approximately 3.9% of them appearing once. The sample taken for sequencing was tumor tissue. These receptors all stem from a female donor with papillary thyroid cancer or a benign thyroid nodule (not recorded which). Some clones in this sample may be carry-over from other donors' samples.

This clone was seen ten or more times. The chain recombines TRBV6-1 with TRBJ2-2, with TRBD1 matching over 7 bases. CDR1 and CDR2 (germline): MNHNS, SASEGT. CDR3 length: 15 residues. Trimming cost V 4 bases and J 4 bases; bases outside gene matches: 6. CDR3: CASSAETGSTGELFF. The CDR3 DNA sequence: TGTGCCAGCAGTGCCGAGACAGGGAGCACCGGGGAGCTGTTTTTT.

The chain couples TRBV27 to TRBJ2-2; no definite D call. This CDR3 is 15 amino acids long. The V end was cut by 0 bases, the J end by 6 bases, with 11 bases between. Looked up from germline, CDR1 is MNHEY and CDR2 is SMNVEV (reference sequence). CDR3 amino acids: CASSLSTWVAGELFF. The CDR3 DNA follows: TGTGCCAGCAGTTTATCCACTTGGGTCGCCGGGGAGCTGTTTTTT.

The chain links TRBV28 to TRBJ2-7; D is perhaps TRBD2 (6 bases). Germline V gene lookup returns CDR1 MDHEN and CDR2 SYDVKM. The CDR3 has 14 amino acids. V dropped 4 bases and J dropped 2 bases, with 12 bases sitting between them. The DNA of the CDR3 is TGTGCCAGCAGTTCGGCCGGGGGACCCTACGAGCAGTACTTC. Its translation is CASSSAGGPYEQYF.